This T cell receptor (beta chain) was recovered during a study of T cell responses to AZD1222 COVID-19 vaccine. Study-level points and caveats: Spike-specific TCR breadth and depth went up after people got two AZD1222 doses.

This clone came up once. The antigen is unknown. This CDR3 comprises 14 residues. Germline V gives CDR1 SGHRS, CDR2 YFSETQ. The V and J ends lost 0 bases and 0 bases respectively, with 5 bases between them. TCRdb keeps only in-frame clones here, not all; method: immunoSEQ multiplex PCR. Here the sample spans around 140,000 clones, about 89% being singletons. The TCR was taken from an adult who received the MenACWY meningococcal vaccine as a control. The sequencing used peripheral blood, collected 28 days after the second dose of the MenACWY control vaccine. The chain couples TRBV5-1 to TRBJ2-3; D is uncertain. The CDR3 DNA follows: TGCGCCAGCAGCTTGGGGTCTAGCACAGATACGCAGTATTTT. Encoded protein: CASSLGSSTDTQYF.